Presented here are 5 T cell receptor beta chains from one specimen sequenced in a study of response to subunit inactivated influenza vaccine. MiXCR was run by TCRdb on the RT-PCR reads, yielding one entry per CDR3 protein. Counted here are around 760,000 distinct CDR3 sequences, about 15% occurring once; the ten biggest clones make up 6.5% to 8.5%. Sequences were derived from PBMCs from blood, sampled around 15 days before vaccination. The source of these receptors is a man aged 45-60 years who received an inactivated influenza vaccine.

This clonotype was found a few times. The rearrangement uses TRBV20-1 and TRBJ2-4, with D uncertain. The CDR3 is 13 residues long. The germline V gene has CDR1 DFQATT and CDR2 SNEGSKA (reference sequence). The CDR3 here is CSLCRIPVDIQYF. The CDR3 DNA reads as TGCAGCCTATGTCGGATTCCGGTTGACATTCAGTACTTC.

This clonotype came up a few times. This chain connects TRBV25-1 to TRBJ1-5; TRBD1 matches 8 bases. V lost 6 bases to trimming and J lost 5 bases; unmatched junction nucleotides: 0. This CDR3 is built from 12 residues. Germline CDR1 MGHDK, CDR2 SYGVNS. CDR3 coding DNA: TGTGCCAGCAGACAGGGGGATCAGCCCCAGCATTTT. This codes for CASRQGDQPQHF.

This clonotype has at least ten counts. The J gene is TRBJ2-1, the V gene TRBV5-4; 8 bases align to TRBD1. The V segment lost 0 bases and the J segment 3 bases; nucleotides outside the gene matches: 8. Germline values: CDR1 SGHNT, CDR2 YYREEE (reference sequence). The length of the CDR3 is 17 residues. This chain's CDR3 is CASSLEVTGAIYNEQFF. The DNA for the CDR3 is TGTGCCAGCAGCTTGGAGGTGACAGGGGCAATCTACAATGAGCAGTTCTTC.

This clonotype occurred many times. This chain connects TRBV15 to TRBJ2-1; 8 nucleotides match TRBD2. CDR3 length: 16 residues. The V segment lost 1 base and the J segment 2 bases; nucleotides outside the gene matches: 4. Looked up from germline, CDR1 is LNHNV and CDR2 is YYDKDF (reference sequence). The CDR3 is CATSRGLASTYNEQFF. The CDR3 DNA reads TGTGCCACCAGCAGAGGACTAGCGTCGACCTACAATGAGCAGTTCTTC.

This clonotype appeared a few times. This chain joins TRBV21-1 and TRBJ2-7; TRBD2 is the table's D call, not checked against the DNA. TRBV21-1 is classified as a pseudogene. The CDR3 consists of 17 residues. The CDR3 DNA sequence: TGTGCCAGCAGCAAAGCAGATAGCGGGAGCCGCTCCTACGAGCAGTACTTC. Its protein is CASSKADSGSRSYEQYF.